The rows below give T cell receptor delta chains drawn from one sample of a study of DNA immune sequencing with unique molecular identifiers. TCRdb made new clone calls on the multiplex PCR reads using CATT. Of about 2,000 delta-chain clones in the sample, roughly a fifth were seen once. Sequencing used gamma-delta T cells from PBMCs. The receptors were sampled from a human donor in good health. CDR3s include the opening cysteine and the closing phenylalanine or tryptophan. D genes are given only for firm matches. Some rows mark clone size as missing; the rest say once, few, many or name a class of expanded clone.

>TRDV1|medium-sized|TRDJ1|-
CALGTSRLPWWGQATDKLIF
TGTGCTCTTGGGACATCACGGCTTCCTTGGTGGGGGCAAGCCACCGATAAACTCATCTTT
>TRDV2|medium-sized|TRDJ1|TRDD3
CACDTVTGGYAYTDKLIF
TGTGCCTGTGACACCGTAACTGGGGGATACGCGTACACCGATAAACTCATCTTT
>TRDV1|few|TRDJ1|TRDD3
CALGEPEGWGLDTDKLIF
TGTGCTCTTGGGGAACCGGAGGGCTGGGGGTTAGACACCGATAAACTCATCTTT
>TRDV2|medium-sized|TRDJ3|TRDD3
CACDTAPILGDTSWDTRQMFF
TGTGCCTGTGACACCGCCCCAATACTGGGGGATACGTCCTGGGACACCCGACAGATGTTTTTC
>TRDV2|few|TRDJ1|-
CACDTLGPWVTDKLIF
TGTGCCTGTGACACGCTGGGGCCTTGGGTCACCGATAAACTCATCTTT
>TRDV1|-|TRDJ1|TRDD3
CALGAFLPSPGGYYWYTDKLIF
TGTGCTCTTGGGGCCTTTCTTCCTTCCCCTGGGGGATACTACTGGTACACCGATAAACTCATCTTT
>TRDV2|-|TRDJ1|TRDD3
CACDTLGGIQTTDKLIF
TGTGCCTGTGACACGCTCGGGGGGATACAGACCACCGATAAACTCATCTTT
>TRDV1|-|TRDJ1|TRDD3
CALVRSPHIGNWGIRRVSVTDKLIF
TGTGCTCTTGTTCGTTCTCCTCATATTGGGAACTGGGGGATACGGAGGGTTTCGGTCACCGATAAACTCATCTTT
>TRDV1|few|TRDJ1|TRDD3
CALGGLLGDTGTDKLIF
TGTGCTCTTGGGGGTCTACTGGGGGATACTGGCACCGATAAACTCATCTTT
>TRDV2|-|TRDJ1|-
CACDTLGPPSDKLIF
TGTGCCTGTGACACCCTGGGTCCGCCTTCCGATAAACTCATCTTT
>TRDV2|hyperexpanded|TRDJ1|TRDD3
CACDTVGNLGIRDGDKLIF
TGTGCCTGTGACACCGTGGGAAACTTGGGGATACGTGACGGCGATAAACTCATCTTT
>TRDV2|medium-sized|TRDJ3|TRDD3
CACDTGYGSSWDTRQMFF
TGTGCCTGTGACACCGGATACGGGAGCTCCTGGGACACCCGACAGATGTTTTTC
>TRDV1|-|TRDJ1|TRDD3
CALGEPLAAPLLIWGIRSDTDKLIF
TGTGCTCTTGGGGAACCACTAGCCGCCCCGCTTCTCATCTGGGGGATAAGATCCGACACCGATAAACTCATCTTT
>TRDV1|few|TRDJ1|TRDD3
CALGETPWYWGILWGTYTDKLIF
TGTGCTCTTGGGGAAACACCTTGGTACTGGGGGATACTGTGGGGCACATACACCGATAAACTCATCTTT
>TRDV2|few|TRDJ3|TRDD3
CACDNLLGDTSSWDTRQMFF
TGTGCCTGTGACAACCTACTGGGGGATACCAGCTCCTGGGACACCCGACAGATGTTTTTC
>TRDV2|medium-sized|TRDJ1|-
CACDTLGNTDKLIF
TGTGCCTGTGACACCTTGGGGAACACCGATAAACTCATCTTT
>TRDV1|-|TRDJ1|TRDD3
CALGEQNWGIDPMATMHRTSKYTDKLIF
TGTGCTCTTGGGGAACAAAACTGGGGGATAGACCCCATGGCCACCATGCATAGAACCTCTAAGTACACCGATAAACTCATCTTT
>TRDV1|medium-sized|TRDJ1|-
CALDYKVGGGTKLIF
TGTGCTCTTGACTATAAAGTGGGAGGAGGTACAAAACTCATCTTT
>TRDV2|medium-sized|TRDJ1|TRDD3
CACDVLGDSYTDKLIF
TGTGCCTGTGACGTACTGGGGGATTCTTACACCGATAAACTCATCTTT
>TRAV29/DV5|medium-sized|TRDJ1|TRDD3
CAASRTTVLGEARALADKLIF
TGTGCAGCAAGCCGGACCACAGTACTGGGGGAAGCGCGTGCTTTGGCCGATAAACTCATCTTT
>TRDV1|-|TRDJ1|-
CALGEPRDWTDKLIF
TGTGCTCTTGGGGAACCCAGGGATTGGACCGATAAACTCATCTTT
>TRDV1|-|TRDJ1|-
CALGESWPYIERGRWGVPDKLIF
TGTGCTCTTGGGGAAAGCTGGCCCTATATAGAGAGGGGAAGGTGGGGAGTACCCGATAAACTCATCTTT
>TRDV2|medium-sized|TRDJ2|-
CACDTIGGGTAALTAQLFF
TGTGCCTGTGACACTATTGGCGGGGGGACCGCTGCTTTGACAGCACAACTCTTCTTT
>TRDV2|few|TRDJ1|TRDD3
CACAHIPLSGGPGYTDKLIF
TGTGCCTGTGCCCATATACCCTTGTCTGGGGGTCCAGGGTACACCGATAAACTCATCTTT
>TRDV2|medium-sized|TRDJ1|TRDD3
CACDTVVLGDTGSLTDKLIF
TGTGCCTGTGACACCGTCGTACTGGGGGATACAGGGTCTCTCACCGATAAACTCATCTTT